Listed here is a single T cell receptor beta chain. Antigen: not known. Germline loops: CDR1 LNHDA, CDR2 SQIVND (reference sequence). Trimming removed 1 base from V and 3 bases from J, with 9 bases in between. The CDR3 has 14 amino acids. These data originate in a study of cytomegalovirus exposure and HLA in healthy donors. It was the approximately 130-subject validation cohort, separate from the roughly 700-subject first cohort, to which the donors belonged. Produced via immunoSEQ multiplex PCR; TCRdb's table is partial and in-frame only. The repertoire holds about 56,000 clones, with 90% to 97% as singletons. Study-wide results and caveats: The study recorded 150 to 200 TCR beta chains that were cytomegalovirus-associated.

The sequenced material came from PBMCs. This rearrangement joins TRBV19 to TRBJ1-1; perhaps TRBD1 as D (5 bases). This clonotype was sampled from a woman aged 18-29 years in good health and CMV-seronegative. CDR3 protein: CASSIGGADTEAFF. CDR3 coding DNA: TGTGCCAGTAGTATAGGTGGGGCGGACACTGAAGCTTTCTTT.